These 20 T cell receptor beta chains share one sample of origin, sequenced in a study of T-cell reconstitution after alpha-beta-depleted transplantation in children. Molecular barcoding with unique molecular identifiers was used for the TCRbeta library. TCRdb reprocessed the PCR reads with MiXCR, giving one entry per CDR3 protein. The table lists around 340,000 distinct CDR3 sequences, more than 10% of them singletons. The sample was PBMCs, taken from the stem cell graft. The source of these receptors is a human donor who donated a stem cell graft to a child with Fanconi anemia.

The chain couples TRBV12-3 or TRBV12-4 to TRBJ2-1, with D tentatively TRBD2 (5 bases). CDR3 size: 15 residues. The V and J ends lost 7 bases and 0 bases respectively, with 13 bases between them. The chain's CDR3 is CASTWAAGSYNEQFF. As DNA, the CDR3 is TGTGCCAGCACCTGGGCCGCGGGCTCCTACAATGAGCAGTTCTTC.

This clonotype was observed a handful of times. The DNA for the CDR3 is TGTGCCAGCAGCCAAGGCCTCCACGGCAATGAGCAGTTCTTC. Amino acid sequence: CASSQGLHGNEQFF. The chain recombines TRBV4-2 with TRBJ2-1; no firm D call. With 1 base removed from V and 6 bases from J, the gap between germline ends came to 10 bases. The CDR3 totals 14 residues. Germline CDR1 is LGHNA and CDR2 is YNFKEQ.

This clonotype appeared a few times. The rearrangement uses TRBV11-2 and TRBJ1-4; D gene uncertain. V lost 0 bases and J lost 7, with 9 bases in between. In germline, CDR1 is SGHAT, CDR2 FQNNGV. The CDR3 is made up of 14 amino acids. The CDR3 DNA is TGTGCCAGCAGCTTAGACATTCTCGGTGAAAAACTGTTTTTT. It specifies CASSLDILGEKLFF.

This clonotype was seen ten or more times. The V and J genes are TRBV10-3 and TRBJ1-2; 8 bases align to TRBD1. Trimming cost V 0 bases and J 3 bases; bases outside gene matches: 3. The germline CDR1 and CDR2 sequences are ENHRY and SYGVKD. This CDR3 has 15 amino acids. CDR3 nucleotides: TGTGCCATCAGTGAGTCGTACAGGGGGGACTATGGCTACACCTTC. It is translated as CAISESYRGDYGYTF.

This clonotype occurred a few times. The chain has TRBV29-1 and TRBJ1-1; D is ambiguous. The V end was cut by 5 bases, the J end by 1 base, with 5 bases between. The CDR3 consists of 11 residues. From germline, CDR1 is SQVTM and CDR2 ANQGSEA. As DNA, the CDR3 is TGCAGCGTTATGGAGAACACTGAAGCTTTCTTT. Translation gives CSVMENTEAFF.

CDR3 in DNA: TGTGCCAGCAGCCAACAAAACAGGGATGGCTACACCTTC. It codes for CASSQQNRDGYTF. The V gene is TRBV3-1, the J gene TRBJ1-2; D is perhaps TRBD1 (6 bases). CDR1 LGHDT and CDR2 YNNKEL come from the germline V gene (reference sequence). The CDR3 loop spans 13 amino acids. V lost 2 bases, J lost 6 bases, and 10 bases lay in between.

This clonotype was seen at least ten times. Compared with germline, one end of the junction differs, possibly owing to a read error. The chain carries TRBV7-8 and TRBJ2-3; 11 bases map to TRBD2. The CDR3 totals 16 residues. CDR1 SGHVS and CDR2 FQNEAQ come from the germline V gene. The CDR3 is CASSLTSGAPSDRQYF. In nucleotides, the CDR3 is TGTGCCAGTTCTCTGACTAGCGGGGCCCCGAGCGATAGGCAGTATTTT. Drawing the rest from reference TRBV7-8 and TRBJ2-3, the complete variable domain is GAGVSQSPRYKVAKRGQDVALRCDPISGHVSLFWYQQALGQGPEFLTYFQNEAQLDKSGLPSDRFFAERPEGSVSTLKIQRTQQEDSAVYLCASSLTSGAPSDRQYFGPGTRLTVL.

The chain carries TRBV25-1 and TRBJ1-1, with D perhaps matching TRBD1 (6 bases). CDR3 size: 15 residues. V lost 5 bases to trimming and J lost 7 bases, with 20 bases between them. CDR1 is MGHDK and CDR2 is SYGVNS in the germline V gene. CDR3 bases: TGTGCCAGCAGTACCCCGGGAGGGGGGCAGGATGAAGCTTTCTTT. Translating gives CASSTPGGGQDEAFF.

The chain links TRBV19 to TRBJ2-1, with 7 bases that match TRBD1. V lost 3 bases to trimming and J lost 4 bases; unmatched junction nucleotides: 6. The CDR3 runs 15 residues. The germline V gene encodes CDR1 LNHDA and CDR2 SQIVND (reference sequence). CDR3 loop: CASSIGTAIYNEQFF. In nucleotides, the CDR3 is TGTGCCAGTAGTATCGGGACAGCAATTTACAATGAGCAGTTCTTC. The variable domain in full, completed from reference TRBV19 and TRBJ2-1, reads DGGITQSPKYLFRKEGQNVTLSCEQNLNHDAMYWYRQDPGQGLRLIYYSQIVNDFQKGDIAEGYSVSREKKESFPLTVTSAQKNPTAFYLCASSIGTAIYNEQFFGPGTRLTVL.

There are many counts of this clonotype. The rearrangement links TRBV5-1 to TRBJ2-3; the D is unclear. V lost 2 bases and J lost 6, with 10 bases in between. The germline V gene encodes CDR1 SGHRS and CDR2 YFSETQ. The CDR3 totals 13 residues. CDR3 residues: CASSLFTEDTQYF. The CDR3 coding sequence is TGCGCCAGCAGCTTATTTACGGAGGATACGCAGTATTTT.

The V call is TRBV4-3, the J call TRBJ2-6, with D possibly TRBD1 on 6 matching bases. The CDR3 is 16 amino acids. The germline CDR1 and CDR2 sequences are LGHNA and YSLEER. Trimming removed 3 bases at V and 1 base at J, with 10 bases between. CDR3 coding DNA: TGCGCCAGCAGCCAGACGACAGGTTCTGGGGCCAACGTCCTGACTTTC. Translation: CASSQTTGSGANVLTF.

The chain is built from TRBV28 and TRBJ2-1; TRBD1 might be the D (5 bases). The CDR3 extends over 16 amino acids. CDR1 and CDR2 (germline): MDHEN, SYDVKM. Trimming pared 4 bases from V and 2 bases from J, leaving 15 bases between. This chain's CDR3 is CASSSLTATAYNEQFF. CDR3 nucleotide sequence: TGTGCCAGCAGTTCCCTGACAGCTACGGCCTACAATGAGCAGTTCTTC.

This clonotype was seen a few times. V gene TRBV4-3 combines with J gene TRBJ1-1; D possibly corresponds to TRBD1 (6 bases). CDR3 length: 13 amino acids. The V and J ends lost 1 base and 9 bases respectively, with 12 bases between them. Germline loops: CDR1 LGHNA, CDR2 YSLEER. The CDR3 loop reads CASSQGQDIKAFF. In DNA, the CDR3 is TGCGCCAGCAGCCAAGGACAGGACATTAAAGCTTTCTTT.

This clonotype was counted a few times. V is TRBV4-3 and J is TRBJ2-2; no clear D gene. Germline V CDR1 and CDR2: LGHNA, YSLEER. Trimming removed 10 bases at V and 2 bases at J, with 14 bases between. The CDR3 sequence is 14 residues long. CDR3 in amino acids: CATRTQRNTGELFF. Written as DNA, the CDR3 is TGCGCCACCCGGACCCAACGAAACACCGGGGAGCTGTTTTTT.

The V and J genes are TRBV12-3 or TRBV12-4 and TRBJ1-3; D remains ambiguous. Trimming cost V 3 bases and J 4 bases, with 10 bases left between them. This CDR3 has 14 residues. CDR3 bases: TGTGCCAGCAGTTTTCAGCCTTTGGGAAACACCATATATTTT. Translating gives CASSFQPLGNTIYF.

This clonotype occurred a few times. This chain links TRBV29-1 with TRBJ1-6; 9 positions match TRBD1. Germline CDR1 and CDR2: SQVTM and ANQGSEA. The CDR3 extends over 13 amino acids. The junction had 6 bases not matched to a gene; V was cut back by 7 bases and J by 8 bases. This CDR3 reads CSATTGGDSPLHF. The CDR3, as DNA: TGCAGCGCCACGACAGGGGGGGATTCACCCCTCCACTTT.

This clonotype has ten or more counts. The V and J genes are TRBV20-1 and TRBJ2-5; no definite D call. V was shortened by 3 bases and J by 1 base, with 3 bases between the two germline ends. The CDR3 has 11 amino acids. Germline V gives CDR1 DFQATT, CDR2 SNEGSKA (reference sequence). The CDR3 DNA reads as TGCAGTGCTAGCGGCCAAGAGACCCAGTACTTC. Protein sequence: CSASGQETQYF.

The V gene is TRBV6-5, the J gene TRBJ2-1; possibly TRBD1 or TRBD2 for D (5 bases each). The CDR3 length is 17 residues. V was trimmed by 2 bases and J by 2 bases, leaving 16 bases between them. Per germline, CDR1 MNHEY and CDR2 SVGAGI. The CDR3 loop reads CASSYDFRGLTYNEQFF. CDR3 DNA: TGTGCCAGCAGTTACGATTTTCGGGGCTTAACCTACAATGAGCAGTTCTTC.

This clonotype has only a few counts. The V call is TRBV7-2, the J call TRBJ2-7; D is tentatively TRBD1 or TRBD2 (5 bases each). Looked up from germline, CDR1 is SGHTA and CDR2 is FQGNSA. The CDR3 loop spans 17 amino acids. V lost 3 bases, J lost 1 base, and 19 bases lay in between. The DNA for the CDR3 is TGTGCCAGCAGCTTCGAGGGAATCAGGGATTTTTCCTACGAGCAGTACTTC. As protein: CASSFEGIRDFSYEQYF.

J is TRBJ1-1 and V is TRBV6-1, with D possibly matching TRBD1 (5 bases). Germline CDR1 and CDR2: MNHNS and SASEGT. The CDR3 sequence is 15 residues long. Trimming stripped 8 bases from V and 5 bases from J, with 21 bases between. In DNA form, the CDR3 reads TGTGCCAGCGGTCCGCGGGGCAGCCGAACGACTGAAGCTTTCTTT. Amino acids: CASGPRGSRTTEAFF.